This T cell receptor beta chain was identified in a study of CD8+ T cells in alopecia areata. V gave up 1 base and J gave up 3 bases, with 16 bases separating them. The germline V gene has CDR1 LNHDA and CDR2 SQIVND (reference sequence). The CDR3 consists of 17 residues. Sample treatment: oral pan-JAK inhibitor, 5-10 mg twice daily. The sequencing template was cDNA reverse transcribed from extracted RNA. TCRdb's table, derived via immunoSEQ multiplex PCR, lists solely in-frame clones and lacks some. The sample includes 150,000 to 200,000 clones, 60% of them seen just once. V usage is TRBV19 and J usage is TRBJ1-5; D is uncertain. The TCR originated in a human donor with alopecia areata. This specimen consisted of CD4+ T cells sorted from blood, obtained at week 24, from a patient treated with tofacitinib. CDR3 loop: CASSIVASANSNQPQHF. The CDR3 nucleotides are TGTGCCAGTAGTATAGTGGCCAGTGCCAATTCCAATCAGCCCCAGCATTTT.